This entry features one TCR delta chain sequence. Its antigen is unknown. The data originate from a study of Vδ1+ human thymocytes. Vdelta1+ thymocyte sorts reached between roughly 97% and 99.6% purity. The CDR3 covers 20 residues. The V gene's germline CDR1 is TSWWSYY and CDR2 QGS. V was clipped by 4 bases and J by 2 bases; unmatched bases: 18. Extracted RNA was reverse transcribed into cDNA. The CDR3 regions were amplified by multiplex PCR from V-gene primers to a constant-region primer. TCRdb applied CATT to the multiplex PCR reads for clone calling. This sample has under 85,000 delta-chain clones, with approximately 37% found just once. Findings and caveats of the study: Unexpected Vdelta2 sequences could cause misinterpretation of bulk repertoire data. TRG sequences recurred across donors, whereas TRD sequences stayed essentially private. In the thymus, TRG and TRD repertoires looked highly polyclonal with Gaussian CDR3 lengths. Thymic delta-chain repertoires held approximately 20% Vdelta2 sequences and few Vdelta3, despite high sort purity.

The specimen was Vdelta1+ gamma-delta thymocytes from the thymus. The sample's subset: FACS-sorted CD3+ TCRalphabeta- TCRVdelta1+ TCRVdelta2- thymocytes. The chain uses TRDV1 and TRDJ1; 11 bases align to TRDD3. The TCR was taken from a boy in the first two years of life who had congenital heart surgery. For the CDR3, the DNA is TGTGCTCTTGGGGCCCCTTCCTACGATGGGGGATACGCCACGACCGATAAACTCATCTTT. Protein product: CALGAPSYDGGYATTDKLIF.